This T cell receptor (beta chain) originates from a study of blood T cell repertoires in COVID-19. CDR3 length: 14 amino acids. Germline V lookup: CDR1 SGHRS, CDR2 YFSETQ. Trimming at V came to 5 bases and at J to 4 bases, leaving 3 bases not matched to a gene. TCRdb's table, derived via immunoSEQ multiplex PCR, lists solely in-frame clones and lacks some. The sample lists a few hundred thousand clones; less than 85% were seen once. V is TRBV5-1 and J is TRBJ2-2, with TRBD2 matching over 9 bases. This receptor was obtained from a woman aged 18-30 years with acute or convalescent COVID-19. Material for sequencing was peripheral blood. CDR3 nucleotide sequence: TGCGCCAGCAGGCGGGAGGGGGTCACCGGGGAGCTGTTTTTT. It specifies CASRREGVTGELFF.